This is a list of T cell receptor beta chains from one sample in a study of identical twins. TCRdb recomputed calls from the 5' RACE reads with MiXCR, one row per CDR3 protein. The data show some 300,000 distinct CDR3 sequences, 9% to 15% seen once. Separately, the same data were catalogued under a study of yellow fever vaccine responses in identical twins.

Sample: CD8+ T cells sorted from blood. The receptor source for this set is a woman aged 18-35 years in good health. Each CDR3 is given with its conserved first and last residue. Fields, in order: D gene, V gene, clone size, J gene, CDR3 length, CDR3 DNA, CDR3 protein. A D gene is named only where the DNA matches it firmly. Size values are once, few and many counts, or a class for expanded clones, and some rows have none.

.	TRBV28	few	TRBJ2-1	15	TGTGCCAGCAGTTTTCGTACGGGAACCTACAATGAGCAGTTCTTC	CASSFRTGTYNEQFF
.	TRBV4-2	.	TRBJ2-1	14	TGTGCCAGCAGCCCACCCCCTTCCCCAAATGAGCAGTTCTTC	CASSPPPSPNEQFF
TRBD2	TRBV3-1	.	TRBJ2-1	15	TGTGCCAGCAGGCCCGGGACTAGTGAGTACAATGAGCAGTTCTTC	CASRPGTSEYNEQFF
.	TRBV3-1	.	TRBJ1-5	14	TGTGCCAGCAGCCAAGTAGGTAGCAATCAGCCCCAGCATTTT	CASSQVGSNQPQHF
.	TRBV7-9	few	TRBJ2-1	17	TGTGCCAGCAGCTTAGCGGATTCGGGGAAGAGGGGCAATGAGCAGTTCTTC	CASSLADSGKRGNEQFF
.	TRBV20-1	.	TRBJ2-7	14	TGCAGTGCTAGAGATCAAGGGTTCGGCTACGAGCAGTACTTC	CSARDQGFGYEQYF
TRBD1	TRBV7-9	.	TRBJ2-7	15	TGTGCCAGCAGCAAAACCGGGACAGGGACCTACGAGCAGTACTTC	CASSKTGTGTYEQYF
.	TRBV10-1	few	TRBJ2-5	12	TGCGCCAGCAGAGACTTCCCGGAGACCCAGTACTTC	CASRDFPETQYF
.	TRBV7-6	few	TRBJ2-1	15	TGTGCCAGCAGCTTATACAGGGAATCCTACAATGAGCAGTTCTTC	CASSLYRESYNEQFF
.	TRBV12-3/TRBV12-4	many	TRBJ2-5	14	TGTGCCAGCACCCATGGGGACACCCAAGAGACCCAGTACTTC	CASTHGDTQETQYF
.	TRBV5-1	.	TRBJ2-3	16	TGCGCCAGCAGCTTGGATCAGGGTTTGAGCACAGATACGCAGTATTTT	CASSLDQGLSTDTQYF
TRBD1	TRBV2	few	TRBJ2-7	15	TGTGCCAGCAGAGCCGGGACAGGGTGGTCCTACGAGCAGTACTTC	CASRAGTGWSYEQYF
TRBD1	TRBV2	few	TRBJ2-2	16	TGTGCCAGCAGCGCGTCCGGGACAGGGTGGACCGGGGAGCTGTTTTTT	CASSASGTGWTGELFF
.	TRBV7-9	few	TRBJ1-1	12	TGTGCCAGCAACCCCGAAGGGACTGAAGCTTTCTTT	CASNPEGTEAFF
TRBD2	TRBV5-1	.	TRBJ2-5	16	TGCGCCAGCAGCTCGGGGAGCGGGAGATACCAAGAGACCCAGTACTTC	CASSSGSGRYQETQYF
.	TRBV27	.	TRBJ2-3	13	TGTGCCAGCACCCACTTGGGGGAAACTACGCAGTATTTT	CASTHLGETTQYF
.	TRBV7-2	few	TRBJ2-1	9	TGTGCCAGCAGCTTGGAGCAGTTCTTC	CASSLEQFF
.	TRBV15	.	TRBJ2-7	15	TGTGCCACCAGCAGAGGGCGACACCGAAACTACGAGCAGTACTTC	CATSRGRHRNYEQYF
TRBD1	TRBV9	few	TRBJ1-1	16	TGTGCCAGCAGCGTAGGGAGGGGGCTGCAAAACACTGAAGCTTTCTTT	CASSVGRGLQNTEAFF
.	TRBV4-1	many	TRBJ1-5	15	TGCGCCAGCAGCCAAGTTGAGAGGAGCAATCAGCCCCAGCATTTT	CASSQVERSNQPQHF
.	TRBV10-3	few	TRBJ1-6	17	TGTGCCATCAGCGCGAGGGGACCCTACTCCTATAATTCACCCCTCCACTTT	CAISARGPYSYNSPLHF
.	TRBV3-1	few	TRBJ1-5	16	TGTGCCAGCAGCCAAGATTTTCAGGGGATAGGTCAGCCCCAGCATTTT	CASSQDFQGIGQPQHF
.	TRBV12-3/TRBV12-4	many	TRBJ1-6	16	TGTGCCAGCAGCCCCTCGGGGTTCTCCTATAATTCACCCCTCCACTTT	CASSPSGFSYNSPLHF
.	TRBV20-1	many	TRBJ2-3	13	TGCAGTGCTAGATCTCGTGTCACAGATACGCAGTATTTT	CSARSRVTDTQYF